This is a list of T cell receptor beta chains from one sample in a study of beta chain features in type 1 diabetes. Sequenced by immunoSEQ multiplex PCR; TCRdb stores in-frame clones only, minus some. The table records approximately 380,000 clones, roughly 15% of them present only once. Sequencing was carried out using naive CD4+ T cells from blood. The receptors shown here come from a woman aged 18-35 years in good health. Both conserved end residues are part of each CDR3. A D gene is named only where the DNA matches it firmly. Size tells how often a clone was seen (once, few, many) or the class of an expanded clone, and some rows leave it out.

j_call | clone_size | cdr3_length | v_call | d_call | cdr3_aa | cdr3_nt
TRBJ1-4 | . | 16 | TRBV7-2 | . | CASSPRAGLSNEKLFF | TGTGCCAGCAGCCCCCGGGCGGGGTTGAGTAATGAAAAACTGTTTTTT
TRBJ2-5 | few | 15 | TRBV18 | . | CASSPTAGNRETQYF | TGTGCCAGCTCACCGACGGCAGGGAATCGGGAGACCCAGTACTTC
TRBJ2-4 | few | 11 | TRBV25-1 | TRBD1 | CASSGPGGMDF | TGTGCCAGCAGTGGGCCAGGGGGCATGGACTTC
TRBJ2-7 | . | 12 | TRBV29-1 | . | CSVEDALYEQYF | TGCAGCGTTGAAGATGCCCTATACGAGCAGTACTTC
TRBJ2-7 | few | 12 | TRBV29-1 | TRBD1 | CSVWTGGKEQYF | TGCAGCGTTTGGACAGGGGGTAAGGAGCAGTACTTC
TRBJ2-3 | few | 15 | TRBV28 | TRBD1 | CASSRTGSLTDTQYF | TGTGCCAGCAGTCGGACAGGGAGCCTCACAGATACGCAGTATTTT
TRBJ2-4 | few | 15 | TRBV7-2 | . | CASSLDILAKNIQYF | TGTGCCAGCAGCCTGGACATACTAGCCAAAAACATTCAGTACTTC
TRBJ1-2 | . | 14 | TRBV28 | TRBD1 | CASSPAGGNYGYTF | TGTGCCAGCAGCCCAGCAGGGGGGAACTATGGCTACACCTTC
TRBJ2-2 | . | 14 | TRBV4-2 | . | CASSQGENTGELFF | TGTGCCAGCAGCCAAGGAGAGAACACCGGGGAGCTGTTTTTT
TRBJ1-5 | few | 13 | TRBV30 | . | CAWSEDRGEPQHF | TGTGCCTGGAGTGAAGATCGGGGTGAGCCCCAGCATTTT
TRBJ2-1 | few | 15 | TRBV2 | TRBD2 | CASRGAGVSDNEQFF | TGTGCCAGCAGGGGAGCGGGAGTCAGTGACAATGAGCAGTTCTTC
TRBJ2-7 | few | 14 | TRBV28 | TRBD1 | CASSRGQVRYEQYF | TGTGCCAGCAGTCGGGGACAGGTACGCTACGAGCAGTACTTC
TRBJ1-4 | few | 15 | TRBV4-3 | TRBD1 | CASSPSGQVVEKLFF | TGCGCCAGCAGCCCCTCCGGACAGGTTGTTGAAAAACTGTTTTTT
TRBJ2-5 | few | 12 | TRBV6-6 | . | CASTLTRETQYF | TGTGCCAGCACCCTAACGCGGGAGACCCAGTACTTC
TRBJ1-1 | few | 13 | TRBV30 | . | CAWSVQDGTEAFF | TGTGCCTGGAGTGTACAGGACGGCACTGAAGCTTTCTTT
TRBJ1-1 | few | 14 | TRBV28 | . | CASSLEGAGTEAFF | TGTGCCAGCAGTTTAGAGGGCGCGGGCACTGAAGCTTTCTTT
TRBJ2-1 | . | 16 | TRBV5-1 | TRBD1 | CASSSGDRGFINEQFF | TGCGCCAGCAGCTCAGGGGACAGGGGGTTCATCAATGAGCAGTTCTTC
TRBJ2-3 | few | 13 | TRBV5-1 | . | CASSLAGPDTQYF | TGCGCCAGCAGCTTGGCCGGTCCCGATACGCAGTATTTT
TRBJ2-6 | . | 17 | TRBV9 | TRBD2 | CASAGGVRISGANVLTF | TGTGCCAGCGCGGGGGGGGTTAGGATCTCTGGGGCCAACGTCCTGACTTTC